This T cell receptor beta chain stems from a study of T cell responses to AZD1222 COVID-19 vaccine. General observations from the study: Recipients of AZD1222 seropositive at baseline numbered only 6 or 7. When two AZD1222 doses had been given, Spike-specific TCR breadth and depth rose. In a largely white British group with more females than males, clonal diversity was possibly underestimated.

The V segment lost 1 base and the J segment 2 bases; nucleotides outside the gene matches: 4. The CDR3 length is 16 residues. Per germline, CDR1 KGHSH and CDR2 LQKENI. Only in-frame clones appear in the TCRdb table, and some are missing; sequencing was by immunoSEQ multiplex PCR. Here the sample spans approximately 210,000 clones, roughly 92% being singletons. About this clone: Its matching antigen is unknown.

This material consisted of peripheral blood, taken 28 days after the second AZD1222 dose. The J gene is TRBJ2-1, the V gene TRBV18; 8 nucleotides align to TRBD2. The receptor was derived from an adult who received the AZD1222 COVID-19 vaccine. DNA for the CDR3: TGTGCCAGCTCACCACAGGCGGGGGGCCCCTACAATGAGCAGTTCTTC. It codes for CASSPQAGGPYNEQFF.